This TCR beta chain originates from a study of blood T cell repertoires in COVID-19. Study details: The study drew acute and convalescent COVID-19 samples from the United States, Italy and Spain. T cells, B-cell-depleted T cells, or PBMCs provided the cDNA or gDNA that served as material.

Source study methods: From reference gene primer amplification, estimates of nucleated cell counts were derived. TCRdb's copy holds only in-frame clones and misses some; the assay was immunoSEQ multiplex PCR. V, J and clone size reflect that table, while D and trimming were determined from the DNA. The sample includes 90,000 to 150,000 clones, roughly 80% of them seen just once. Germline V gene lookup returns CDR1 KGHSH and CDR2 LQKENI. V dropped 2 bases and J dropped 4 bases, with 14 bases sitting between them. The CDR3 contains 15 residues. The source of this sequence is a man aged 70-80 years with acute or convalescent COVID-19. The sample taken for sequencing was peripheral blood. This chain uses TRBV18 with TRBJ1-1, with D maybe TRBD1 (5 bases). This CDR3 is CASSPTGGEGTEAFF. DNA of the CDR3: TGTGCCAGCTCACCAACCGGGGGTGAGGGCACTGAAGCTTTCTTT.